These 19 T cell receptor beta chains share one sample of origin, sequenced in a study of human T cells and chemical hapten exposure. The time point is: patch test 2, 6 weeks after DPC sensitization. Sample treatment: therapeutic diphenylcyclopropenone sensitization with weekly scalp DPC. TCRdb re-analysed the RACE reads in MiXCR, keeping a single row per CDR3 protein. The sample contains approximately 87,000 distinct CDR3 sequences, roughly an eighth of which appear only once. Sample: whole blood, taken in connection with sensitization to the hapten diphenylcyclopropenone (DPC). The receptors stem from a woman between 40 and 55 years old with alopecia areata. Some clones in this sample may be carry-over from other donors' samples.

V gene TRBV28 combines with J gene TRBJ1-5; D remains unclear. Trimming stripped 5 bases from V and 11 bases from J, with 10 bases between. Per the germline V gene, CDR1 is MDHEN and CDR2 is SYDVKM. The CDR3 totals 11 residues. CDR3 sequence reads: CASSLPEAQHF. Here the CDR3 DNA reads TGTGCCAGCAGTCTACCGGAGGCCCAGCATTTT.

This clonotype was picked up many times. The rearrangement joins TRBV29-1 to TRBJ2-1; 14 nucleotides align to TRBD2. CDR1 SQVTM and CDR2 ANQGSEA come from the germline V gene. Trimming cost V 7 bases and J 9 bases; bases outside gene matches: 5. This CDR3 has 13 amino acids. CDR3 amino acids: CSAGLAGGGEQFF. In DNA, the CDR3 is TGCAGCGCCGGACTAGCGGGAGGAGGTGAGCAGTTCTTC.

This clonotype was seen a handful of times. The V gene is TRBV20-1, the J gene TRBJ1-5; D ambiguous. With 0 bases removed from V and 0 bases from J, the gap between germline ends came to 9 bases. The CDR3 runs to 15 residues. Germline CDR1 and CDR2: DFQATT and SNEGSKA (reference sequence). CDR3 DNA sequence: TGCAGTGCTAGAGATCGTATTGGTAGCAATCAGCCCCAGCATTTT. It is translated as CSARDRIGSNQPQHF.

The sample holds many counts of this clonotype. The V and J genes are TRBV6-8 and TRBJ1-1; D ambiguous. V lost 1 base, J lost 0 bases, and 6 bases lay in between. There are 14 residues in the CDR3. Germline V gene sequence: CDR1 MNHGY, CDR2 SAAAGT. The CDR3 is CASSYYGMNTEAFF. CDR3 bases: TGTGCCAGCAGTTACTACGGGATGAACACTGAAGCTTTCTTT.

This clonotype showed up many times. The CDR3 DNA is TGTGCCACTAAGGGAAAAATGAACACTGAAGCTTTCTTT. Protein product: CATKGKMNTEAFF. This chain uses TRBV10-3 with TRBJ1-1; D is ambiguous. The germline CDR1 and CDR2 sequences are ENHRY and SYGVKD. V was clipped by 10 bases and J by 0 bases, with 12 bases between them. The CDR3 runs 13 residues.

The V gene is TRBV20-1, the J gene TRBJ1-5; TRBD1 is a possible D gene (5 bases). The CDR3 has 13 residues. The germline V and J ends were trimmed by 3 bases and 6 bases, with 12 bases remaining between them. Germline V gene data show CDR1 as DFQATT and CDR2 as SNEGSKA (reference sequence). CDR3 amino acids: CSASPREAQPQHF. CDR3 nucleotides: TGCAGTGCTAGTCCCAGGGAGGCTCAGCCCCAGCATTTT.

This clonotype was counted many times. CDR3 in amino acids: CASSDGTAEQYF. The CDR3 region has the DNA TGTGCCAGCAGCGACGGGACAGCCGAGCAGTACTTC. The chain is built from TRBV9 and TRBJ2-7, with 7 nucleotides matching TRBD1. After removal of 3 bases from V and 6 bases from J, the junction contained 3 bases not matched to a gene. This CDR3 region has 12 residues. The V gene's germline CDR1 is SGDLS and CDR2 YYNGEE.

Of note for this clonotype: This sequence may be a read error, since a much larger clone differs from it by one base. The rearrangement uses TRBV7-9 and TRBJ1-1; no clear D gene. The CDR3 spans 14 residues. Germline lookup yields CDR1 SEHNR and CDR2 FQNEAQ (reference sequence). The CDR3 DNA follows: TGTGCCAGCAGCTTAATTCCGGCGGGCACTGAAGCTTTGTTT. It yields the protein CASSLIPAGTEALF.

This clonotype was detected a few times. The chain links TRBV12-3 or TRBV12-4 to TRBJ2-1; the match to TRBD2 covers 12 bases. CDR3 length: 17 residues. V was pared by 3 bases and J by 7 bases, with 10 bases of the junction left unmatched. The CDR3 DNA is TGTGCCAGCAGTTTGGGGCTAGCGGGGGGGCCCTCTAATGAGCAGTTCTTC. Its translation: CASSLGLAGGPSNEQFF.

In this sample, this clonotype turned up many times. The chain uses TRBV11-2 and TRBJ2-3, with D perhaps matching TRBD2 (7 bases). CDR3 length: 16 amino acids. V was trimmed by 5 bases and J by 5 bases, leaving 20 bases between them. CDR1 is SGHAT and CDR2 is FQNNGV in the germline V gene. CDR3 sequence (DNA): TGTGCCAGCAGCCCTTTAAGGGGGGGGGCCGTAGATACGCAGTATTTT. Its protein product is CASSPLRGGAVDTQYF.

This clonotype was detected a few times. V gene TRBV7-2 combines with J gene TRBJ2-5; 7 bases map to TRBD2. The CDR3 is made up of 14 amino acids. V lost 5 bases to trimming and J lost 2 bases; unmatched junction nucleotides: 5. In germline, CDR1 is SGHTA, CDR2 FQGNSA. The CDR3 here is CASSATSVQETQYF. CDR3 nucleotide sequence: TGTGCCAGCAGCGCCACTAGCGTGCAAGAGACCCAGTACTTC.

The chain is built from TRBV11-2 and TRBJ2-5; D may be TRBD1 (6 bases). V was shortened by 1 base and J by 1 base, with 10 bases between the two germline ends. CDR3 length: 15 amino acids. Germline CDR1 reads SGHAT; CDR2 reads FQNNGV. DNA of the CDR3: TGTGCCAGCAGCTTAGGAGGGGGTCCCCAAGAGACCCAGTACTTC. It encodes CASSLGGGPQETQYF.

The CDR3 DNA reads TGCGCCAGCAGCCAAGCCCCTCGAAACACCGGGGAGCTGTTTTTT. This gives the protein CASSQAPRNTGELFF. The J gene is TRBJ2-2, the V gene TRBV4-3; unclear D gene. With 1 base removed from V and 2 bases from J, the gap between germline ends came to 8 bases. Germline-derived CDR1 and CDR2 are LGHNA and YSLEER. The CDR3 length is 15 residues.

Ten or more counts support this clonotype. The chain is built from TRBV3-1 and TRBJ2-5; 10 bases match TRBD2. This CDR3 contains 16 residues. The junction had 7 bases not matched to a gene; V was cut back by 0 bases and J by 6 bases. Germline CDR1 is LGHDT and CDR2 is YNNKEL (reference sequence). The CDR3 sequence: CASSQDPSGSLKTQYF. The CDR3 bases are TGTGCCAGCAGCCAAGATCCTAGCGGGAGTCTGAAGACCCAGTACTTC.

This clonotype has at least ten counts. The chain carries TRBV12-3 or TRBV12-4 and TRBJ1-1; perhaps TRBD1 as D (6 bases). There are 14 residues in the CDR3. V was pared by 3 bases and J by 5 bases, with 13 bases between. This CDR3 reads CASSLGGGRTEAFF. In DNA form, the CDR3 reads TGTGCCAGCAGTTTGGGGGGCGGGCGAACTGAAGCTTTCTTT.

This clonotype was counted many times. DNA for the CDR3: TGCAGTGCTAGTGGGACTAGCCGGAGCGAGCAGTACTTC. Protein sequence: CSASGTSRSEQYF. This chain connects TRBV20-1 to TRBJ2-7; TRBD2 matches at 9 bases. Per the germline V gene, CDR1 is DFQATT and CDR2 is SNEGSKA (reference sequence). The CDR3 is 13 amino acids. After removal of 3 bases from V and 6 bases from J, the junction contained 6 bases not matched to a gene.

This chain joins TRBV20-1 and TRBJ2-5, with 8 bases aligning to TRBD2. The ends lost 5 bases at V and 4 bases at J; junction bases unmatched: 3. Germline CDR1 and CDR2: DFQATT and SNEGSKA (reference sequence). This CDR3 region has 12 residues. The CDR3 is CSAERESETQYF. CDR3 coding DNA: TGCAGTGCTGAGCGGGAGTCAGAGACCCAGTACTTC.

The chain links TRBV4-3 to TRBJ1-2, with 8 positions matching TRBD1. Germline V lookup: CDR1 LGHNA, CDR2 YSLEER. With V trimmed by 0 bases and J by 3 bases, 3 bases remained unmatched. The CDR3 consists of 15 residues. CDR3 DNA sequence: TGCGCCAGCAGCCAAGATGAGACAGGGGACTATGGCTACACCTTC. It encodes CASSQDETGDYGYTF.

At least ten counts were recorded for this clonotype. The rearrangement uses TRBV12-3 or TRBV12-4 and TRBJ2-3, with a weak D call TRBD2 (5 bases). The CDR3 extends over 15 amino acids. Deletions cut 7 bases from V and 2 bases from J, with 16 bases between. This chain's CDR3 is CASTQQKRLTDTQYF. DNA of the CDR3: TGTGCCAGCACTCAACAGAAGCGGCTCACAGATACGCAGTATTTT.